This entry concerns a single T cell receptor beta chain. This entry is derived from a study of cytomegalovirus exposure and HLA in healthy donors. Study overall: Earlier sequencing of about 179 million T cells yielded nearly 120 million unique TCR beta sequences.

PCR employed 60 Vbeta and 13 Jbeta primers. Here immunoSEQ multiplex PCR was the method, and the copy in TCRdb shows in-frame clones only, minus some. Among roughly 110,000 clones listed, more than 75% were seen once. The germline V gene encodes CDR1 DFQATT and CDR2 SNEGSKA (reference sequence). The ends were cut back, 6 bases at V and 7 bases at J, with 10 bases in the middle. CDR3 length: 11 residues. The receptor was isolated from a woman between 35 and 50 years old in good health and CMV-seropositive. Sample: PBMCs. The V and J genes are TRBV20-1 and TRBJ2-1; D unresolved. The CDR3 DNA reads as TGCAGTGCGATTATCAGAAATGAGCAGTTCTTC. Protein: CSAIIRNEQFF.